This paragraph covers one T cell receptor beta chain sequence. This sample stems from a study of blood T cell repertoires in COVID-19. Participant age was roughly 18 to 89 years, and participants resided in fewer than 25 US areas. Germline V gene lookup returns CDR1 SGHAT and CDR2 FQNNGV. Trimming pared 2 bases from V and 4 bases from J, leaving 18 bases between. The CDR3 loop spans 17 amino acids. How the authors handled the data: Cell counts per sample came from amplifying reference gene primers. Using immunoSEQ multiplex PCR, the repertoire was profiled, and TCRdb retains in-frame clones only, with some absent. That table furnishes V, J and clone size, whereas the DNA furnished D and trimming. The sample carries 300,000 to 350,000 clones, over 80% recorded once.

Specimen: PBMCs or T cells enriched from blood (not recorded which). This clonotype was sampled from a young man who had recovered from COVID-19. The chain couples TRBV11-2 to TRBJ1-3; D is undetermined. DNA for the CDR3: TGTGCCAGCAGCTTACTTCGGCCCGGGGTGGCAGGAAACACCATATATTTT. Encoded protein: CASSLLRPGVAGNTIYF. Full variable domain (remainder filled in from reference TRBV11-2 and TRBJ1-3): EAGVAQSPRYKIIEKRQSVAFWCNPISGHATLYWYQQILGQGPKLLIQFQNNGVVDDSQLPKDRFSAERLKGVDSTLKIQPAKLEDSAVYLCASSLLRPGVAGNTIYFGEGSWLTVV.